The rows below give T cell receptor beta chains drawn from one sample of a study of OX40 agonist ivuxolimab in advanced cancers. Measured with immunoSEQ multiplex PCR; TCRdb has only the in-frame clones, and not every one. This sample has 50,000 to 65,000 clones, with 89% found just once. The input for sequencing was CD4+ or CD8+ T cells sorted from blood, taken in a trial of the OX40 agonist ivuxolimab. The receptors derive from an adult with an advanced solid tumor such as melanoma, head and neck, liver or kidney cancer. CDR3s include the opening cysteine and the closing phenylalanine or tryptophan. A D gene is named only where the DNA matches it firmly. Some rows have no size entry. The others give once, few or many, or a class for an expanded clone.

TRBV5-1	.	TRBJ2-7	.	CASSSTGYEQYF	TGCGCCAGCAGCTCGACAGGTTACGAGCAGTACTTC
TRBV27	.	TRBJ2-3	.	CASSSRYRATDTQYF	TGTGCCAGCAGTTCTCGGTACAGAGCCACAGATACGCAGTATTTT
TRBV6-1	.	TRBJ1-4	.	CASSWGKEGNEKLFF	TGTGCCAGCAGTTGGGGGAAGGAAGGAAATGAAAAACTGTTTTTT
TRBV4-1	.	TRBJ1-4	.	CASSTRHPLSATNEKLFF	TGCGCCAGCAGCACACGACACCCCTTATCGGCAACTAATGAAAAACTGTTTTTT
TRBV27	.	TRBJ1-5	.	CASSSEWGGNQPQHF	TGTGCCAGCAGTTCGGAATGGGGAGGCAATCAGCCCCAGCATTTT
TRBV7-6	.	TRBJ2-2	.	CASSSGEYTGELFF	TGTGCCAGCAGCTCCGGCGAGTACACCGGGGAGCTGTTTTTT
TRBV7-9	few	TRBJ1-2	.	CASSLERQSYGYTF	TGTGCCAGCAGCTTAGAGCGCCAGAGCTATGGCTACACCTTC
TRBV9	.	TRBJ1-2	.	CASSPHRTSNYGYTF	TGTGCCAGCAGCCCCCACAGGACTTCCAACTATGGCTACACCTTC
TRBV7-6	once	TRBJ1-1	.	CASSRTAMNTEAFF	TGTGCCAGCAGCAGGACTGCCATGAACACTGAAGCTTTCTTT
TRBV29-1	.	TRBJ1-1	.	CSVAISGSWEAFF	TGCAGCGTTGCAATCAGTGGTTCGTGGGAAGCTTTCTTT
TRBV27	.	TRBJ2-7	TRBD2	CASRWTSGGQQYF	TGTGCCAGCAGGTGGACTAGCGGGGGCCAGCAGTACTTC
TRBV7-9	.	TRBJ2-7	.	CASSDPVSYEQYF	TGTGCCAGCAGCGACCCCGTCTCCTACGAGCAGTACTTC
TRBV9	.	TRBJ2-3	.	CASSLGRRTDTQYF	TGTGCCAGCAGTCTAGGAAGACGCACAGATACGCAGTATTTT
TRBV29-1	.	TRBJ1-1	.	CSAAEGSEAFF	TGCAGCGCTGCGGAGGGATCCGAAGCTTTCTTT
TRBV2	few	TRBJ1-5	.	CASSAQNQPQHF	TGTGCCAGCAGTGCTCAGAATCAGCCCCAGCATTTT
TRBV14	.	TRBJ2-7	.	CASSSGRTYEQYF	TGTGCCAGCAGCTCTGGACGAACCTACGAGCAGTACTTC
TRBV27	few	TRBJ1-1	.	CASSFGGAAEAFF	TGTGCCAGCAGTTTCGGGGGGGCGGCTGAAGCTTTCTTT
TRBV11-2	.	TRBJ2-7	.	CASSLYGGGVPNEQYF	TGTGCCAGCAGCTTATATGGAGGGGGGGTTCCCAACGAGCAGTACTTC
TRBV28	.	TRBJ1-2	.	CASSRTVDYGYTF	TGTGCCAGCAGTCGGACCGTTGACTATGGCTACACCTTC
TRBV6-5	.	TRBJ2-3	TRBD2	CASSLGTSLTDTQYF	TGTGCCAGCAGTCTTGGGACTAGTCTTACAGATACGCAGTATTTT
TRBV7-9	.	TRBJ2-1	.	CASSPPGARAYNEQFF	TGTGCCAGCAGCCCCCCGGGGGCCCGAGCCTACAATGAGCAGTTCTTC
TRBV30	.	TRBJ1-5	.	CAWSVLGTSNQPQHF	TGTGCCTGGAGTGTACTGGGGACTAGCAATCAGCCCCAGCATTTT
TRBV15	.	TRBJ1-1	.	CATSPRETGTEAFF	TGTGCCACCTCACCGAGGGAGACGGGCACTGAAGCTTTCTTT
TRBV19	once	TRBJ2-1	.	CASSLQYNEQFF	TGTGCCAGTAGTTTACAGTACAATGAGCAGTTCTTC
TRBV30	medium-sized	TRBJ2-7	.	CAWGSSYEQYF	TGTGCCTGGGGGAGCTCCTACGAGCAGTACTTC
TRBV4-2	.	TRBJ1-1	.	CASSQESAAVNTEAFF	TGTGCCAGCAGCCAAGAATCTGCAGCCGTGAACACTGAAGCTTTCTTT
TRBV5-4	once	TRBJ1-2	.	CASSPGRGLNYGYTF	TGTGCCAGCAGCCCCGGACGGGGCCTTAACTATGGCTACACCTTC
TRBV27	.	TRBJ2-3	TRBD2	CASSFRLAGVITDTQYF	TGTGCCAGCAGTTTTCGACTAGCGGGAGTGATCACAGATACGCAGTATTTT
TRBV28	.	TRBJ2-3	.	CASRTVFFTDTQYF	TGTGCCAGCAGGACAGTATTCTTCACAGATACGCAGTATTTT
TRBV30	.	TRBJ2-5	.	CAWSVKGQETQYF	TGTGCCTGGAGTGTCAAGGGTCAAGAGACCCAGTACTTC
TRBV4-1	.	TRBJ2-7	.	CAIGPAGANDEQYF	TGCGCCATCGGACCGGCAGGGGCAAATGACGAGCAGTACTTC
TRBV12-5	once	TRBJ1-1	.	CASGLTLGGGTEAFF	TGTGCTAGTGGTTTGACCCTAGGGGGGGGGACTGAAGCTTTCTTT
TRBV4-1	.	TRBJ1-3	.	CASSQRGGPANTIYF	TGCGCCAGCAGCCAGAGGGGGGGCCCGGCGAACACCATATATTTT
TRBV19	.	TRBJ2-2	.	CASNKDLGLFF	TGTGCCAGTAATAAGGACCTCGGGCTGTTTTTT
TRBV5-8	.	TRBJ2-2	.	CASSNTGELFF	TGTGCCAGCAGCAACACCGGGGAGCTGTTTTTT
TRBV6-6	.	TRBJ1-2	.	CASSYSTGNGYTF	TGTGCCAGCAGTTACTCCACAGGGAATGGCTACACCTTC
TRBV6-1	.	TRBJ2-1	.	CASSQGVSYNEQFF	TGTGCCAGCAGTCAGGGTGTGTCCTACAATGAGCAGTTCTTC
TRBV5-1	medium-sized	TRBJ2-1	TRBD2	CASSYSGSGNEQFF	TGCGCCAGCAGCTATAGCGGGAGTGGGAATGAGCAGTTCTTC
TRBV5-1	.	TRBJ1-1	.	CASSLVLGTEAFF	TGCGCCAGCAGCTTGGTACTGGGCACTGAAGCTTTCTTT
TRBV5-1	.	TRBJ1-1	.	CASSLLQGEAFF	TGCGCCAGCAGCTTGTTACAGGGTGAAGCTTTCTTT
TRBV6-1	once	TRBJ2-7	.	CAITGFGAYEQYF	TGTGCCATCACAGGGTTTGGGGCCTACGAGCAGTACTTC
TRBV13	once	TRBJ2-7	.	CASSSRGQTMFYERGQYF	TGTGCCAGCAGCTCCCGGGGACAGACGATGTTCTACGAGCGGGGGCAGTACTTC
TRBV6-1	.	TRBJ2-7	.	CASSEFTGFYEQYF	TGTGCCAGCAGTGAATTCACAGGGTTCTACGAGCAGTACTTC
TRBV7-9	once	TRBJ2-7	.	CASSLIVGEGYEQYF	TGTGCCAGCAGCTTAATCGTAGGGGAAGGGTACGAGCAGTACTTC
TRBV27	medium-sized	TRBJ2-7	.	CASSYGTSAEQYF	TGTGCCAGCAGCTACGGGACCTCGGCGGAGCAGTACTTC
TRBV27	.	TRBJ2-3	TRBD2	CASRKPGLAGAPNTQYF	TGTGCCAGCAGGAAACCGGGACTAGCGGGAGCCCCAAATACGCAGTATTTT
TRBV5-1	.	TRBJ2-7	.	CASTAGYEQYF	TGCGCCAGCACAGCGGGCTACGAGCAGTACTTC
TRBV7-3	once	TRBJ2-7	.	CASSPSGQRVYEQYF	TGTGCCAGCAGTCCATCCGGGCAGAGAGTCTACGAGCAGTACTTC
TRBV5-1	.	TRBJ2-3	.	CASSWTSTDTQYF	TGCGCCAGCAGCTGGACTAGCACAGATACGCAGTATTTT
TRBV7-6	.	TRBJ1-1	.	CASSLASGNTEAFF	TGTGCCAGCAGCTTAGCTTCGGGGAACACTGAAGCTTTCTTT
TRBV13	.	TRBJ1-2	TRBD1	CASSADRGGGYTF	TGTGCCAGCAGCGCGGACAGGGGAGGTGGCTACACCTTC
TRBV19	medium-sized	TRBJ2-6	.	CASSDLNAGIMSGANVLTF	TGTGCCAGTAGCGACCTCAATGCAGGGATTATGTCTGGGGCCAACGTCCTGACTTTC
TRBV2	.	TRBJ2-1	.	CASRHPGTSNEQFF	TGTGCCAGCAGACATCCCGGGACAAGCAATGAGCAGTTCTTC
TRBV7-9	few	TRBJ1-2	TRBD1	CASRGTGGDYGYTF	TGTGCCAGCAGAGGGACAGGGGGCGACTATGGCTACACCTTC
TRBV6-4	.	TRBJ1-2	.	CASSLTEASVGGYTF	TGTGCCAGCAGTCTGACAGAGGCCAGTGTGGGTGGCTACACCTTC
TRBV7-9	.	TRBJ2-7	TRBD1	CASSLATGGGYEQYF	TGTGCCAGCAGCTTAGCGACAGGGGGAGGCTACGAGCAGTACTTC